The T cell receptor (beta chain) under discussion was sequenced for a study of T-cell reconstitution after alpha-beta-depleted transplantation in children. TCRbeta library construction was performed incorporating unique molecular identifiers. One entry per CDR3 protein, called by TCRdb with MiXCR from the PCR reads. The sample records 200,000 or so distinct CDR3 sequences, approximately 6.9% being singletons. V lost 11 bases and J lost 5, with 19 bases in between. The V gene's germline CDR1 is LGHDT and CDR2 YNNKEL (reference sequence). CDR3 length equals 13 residues. Study-level points and caveats: Alpha-beta T cells present about two months after transplant were reported to originate from several hundred expanded graft clones. A year had passed since transplant, and T-cell counts and diversity by then came mostly from newly produced T cells.

Points on this clonotype: What it binds is unknown.

The sequence was collected from a boy aged 2 to 10 with acute lymphoblastic leukemia, due to receive a stem cell transplant. The sequences come from PBMCs, collected before TCRalphabeta/CD19-depleted stem cell transplant. The V and J genes are TRBV3-1 and TRBJ2-7; D is perhaps TRBD2 (5 bases). CDR3 nucleotides: TGTGCCTCCTCCCAACGGGGAACGGACGAGCAGTACTTC. It is translated as CASSQRGTDEQYF.